The clone carrying this T cell receptor (beta chain) appeared a single time. Its antigen is undetermined. Pooling covered second doses at about 4 or about 12 weeks. V trimming: 3 bases; J trimming: 2 bases; junction bases outside the gene matches: 4. The CDR3 covers 16 residues. In germline, CDR1 is MNHEY, CDR2 SMNVEV (reference sequence). The data were taken from a study of T cell responses to AZD1222 COVID-19 vaccine. Points from the study as a whole: The repertoires were collected only after the peak T cell response.

Sequencing was performed with immunoSEQ multiplex PCR; in TCRdb, only in-frame clones are kept and a portion is missing. Found here are around 100,000 clones, 85% of them singletons; the top ten hold about 4.5%. The chain employs TRBV27 and TRBJ1-5, with TRBD1 matching 10 bases. This sequence originates from an adult who received the AZD1222 COVID-19 vaccine. The source material was peripheral blood, sampled 28 days after the second AZD1222 dose. The CDR3 reads CASSFSGTGGNQPQHF. DNA for the CDR3: TGTGCCAGCAGTTTTTCCGGGACAGGGGGCAATCAGCCCCAGCATTTT.